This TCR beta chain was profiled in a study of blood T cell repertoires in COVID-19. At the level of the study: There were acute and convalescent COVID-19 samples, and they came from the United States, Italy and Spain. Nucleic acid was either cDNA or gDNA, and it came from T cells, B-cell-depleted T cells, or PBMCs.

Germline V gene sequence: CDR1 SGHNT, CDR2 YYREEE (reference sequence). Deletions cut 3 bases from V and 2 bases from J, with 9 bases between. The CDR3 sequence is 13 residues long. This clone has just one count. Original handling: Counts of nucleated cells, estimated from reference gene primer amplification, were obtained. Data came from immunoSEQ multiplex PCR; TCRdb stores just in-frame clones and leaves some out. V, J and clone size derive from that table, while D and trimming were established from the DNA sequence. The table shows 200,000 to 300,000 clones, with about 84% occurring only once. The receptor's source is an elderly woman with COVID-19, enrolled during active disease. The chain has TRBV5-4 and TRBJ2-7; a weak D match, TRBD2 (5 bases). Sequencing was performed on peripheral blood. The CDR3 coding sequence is TGTGCCAGCAGCTCCGGACTGGCCTACGAGCAGTACTTC. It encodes CASSSGLAYEQYF.